These 8 T cell receptor beta chains originate from one sample sequenced in a study of blood T cell repertoires in COVID-19. Sequencing was performed with immunoSEQ multiplex PCR; in TCRdb, only in-frame clones are kept and a portion is missing. The data show about 480,000 clones, over 75% seen once. Sequences were obtained from PBMCs or T cells enriched from blood (not recorded which). Receptors originate from a woman between 40 and 55 years old who had recovered from COVID-19.

The chain employs TRBV5-6 and TRBJ2-7; 10 bases align to TRBD2. The CDR3 is 13 amino acids. Germline V gene lookup returns CDR1 SGHDT and CDR2 YYEEEE. V gave up 6 bases and J gave up 5 bases; unmatched junction bases: 5. For the CDR3, the DNA is TGTGCCAGCAACCTAGCGGGAGTGAACGAGCAGTACTTC. It encodes CASNLAGVNEQYF.

The chain couples TRBV4-1 to TRBJ1-1, with D uncertain. Per germline, CDR1 MGHRA and CDR2 YSYEKL. V gave up 0 bases and J gave up 1 base, with 12 bases separating them. The CDR3 has 16 residues. CDR3 nucleotide sequence: TGCGCCAGCAGCCAAGAGGCAACACATCAGAACACTGAAGCTTTCTTT. Its translation is CASSQEATHQNTEAFF.

CDR3 coding DNA: TGTGCCAGCAGTTTATTGGCGGGGACAGGGGGCGAGCAGTACTTC. It translates to CASSLLAGTGGEQYF. The gene calls are TRBV27 and TRBJ2-7, with 11 nucleotides matching TRBD1. The CDR3 is 15 amino acids. V lost 1 base to trimming and J lost 6 bases; unmatched junction nucleotides: 5. CDR1 and CDR2 from the germline V gene are MNHEY and SMNVEV (reference sequence).

The rearrangement joins TRBV4-3 to TRBJ1-2; 9 bases are shared with TRBD1. CDR3 length: 15 amino acids. Germline V gives CDR1 LGHNA, CDR2 YSLEER. With 1 base clipped from V and 5 bases from J, the junction kept 5 bases outside the gene matches. CDR3 sequence (DNA): TGCGCCAGCAGCCAAGTCCGGACAGGGGATTATGGCTACACCTTC. Protein sequence: CASSQVRTGDYGYTF.

In the case of this clone: This specimen includes other DNA sequences encoding the same CDR3. This sequence joins TRBV29-1 and TRBJ1-2; unclear D gene. The CDR3 extends over 12 amino acids. The V end was cut by 4 bases, the J end by 1 base, with 7 bases between. Germline V gene data show CDR1 as SQVTM and CDR2 as ANQGSEA. CDR3 protein: CSVGGNNYGYTF. The CDR3 region has the DNA TGCAGCGTTGGCGGCAATAACTATGGCTACACCTTC.

This clone was counted a single time. This chain connects TRBV2 to TRBJ2-3; 14 bases line up with TRBD2. The CDR3 has 17 amino acids. The V gene end was trimmed by 4 bases and the J gene end by 5 bases; junction bases not matched to a gene: 8. Germline assignment: CDR1 SNHLY and CDR2 FYNNEI. The CDR3 DNA reads as TGTGCCAGCAGTGGACCGGGACTAGCGGGAGTCGAAGATACGCAGTATTTT. Translated: CASSGPGLAGVEDTQYF. The full variable domain, its missing parts supplied by reference TRBV2 and TRBJ2-3, is EPEVTQTPSHQVTQMGQEVILRCVPISNHLYFYWYRQILGQKVEFLVSFYNNEISEKSEIFDDQFSVERPDGSNFTLKIRSTKLEDSAMYFCASSGPGLAGVEDTQYFGPGTRLTVL.

This chain links TRBV5-6 with TRBJ2-7, with D uncertain. The CDR3 sequence is 14 residues long. Germline assignment: CDR1 SGHDT and CDR2 YYEEEE. Trimming took 0 bases from V and 4 from J, leaving 11 bases between them. The CDR3 spells CASSLVTAPYEQYF. The CDR3 nucleotides are TGTGCCAGCAGCTTGGTAACAGCCCCATACGAGCAGTACTTC.

The J gene is TRBJ2-1, the V gene TRBV18; TRBD2 aligns across 9 bases. Germline V lookup: CDR1 KGHSH, CDR2 LQKENI. CDR3 length equals 15 residues. V lost 7 bases to trimming and J lost 5 bases; unmatched junction nucleotides: 9. The CDR3 nucleotides read TGTGCCAGCTTAGAACCAAGCGGGAGGCACAATGAGCAGTTCTTC. It translates to CASLEPSGRHNEQFF.